This T cell receptor (beta chain) was identified during a study of CD8 T cells in ankylosing spondylitis. Regarding the study as a whole: Earlier reports found some motif variants in synovial fluid and blood in reactive arthritis. Matched ankylosing spondylitis synovial fluid reportedly contained a significantly enriched population of disease-linked clones. A TCR beta motif made of several highly homologous variants seemed typical of ankylosing spondylitis blood.

TCRdb recomputed calls from the 5' RACE reads with MiXCR, one row per CDR3 protein. Of under 300,000 distinct CDR3 sequences in the sample, over 8.5% were seen once. This clonotype was seen many times. The antigen is undetermined. V was cut by 3 bases and J by 0 bases, with 15 bases left in between. The V gene's germline CDR1 is KGHSH and CDR2 LQKENI. The CDR3 covers 16 residues. The receptor's source is a male donor with ankylosing spondylitis or in good health (not recorded which). Sample: blood, either unsorted or a sorted T cell fraction (not recorded which). This rearrangement joins TRBV18 to TRBJ2-7; D perhaps matches TRBD2 (6 bases). In DNA, the CDR3 is TGTGCCAGCTCACCTCGGCTAGCGAATCTCTCCTACGAGCAGTACTTC. Translation gives CASSPRLANLSYEQYF.